The 22 T cell receptor beta chains below all came from one sample that was sequenced in a study of tumor-infiltrating lymphocytes in primary liver carcinoma. Priming with a constant-region primer yielded TCR beta cDNA from approximately 500 ng total RNA. Three rounds of nested multiplex PCR with slightly modified ARM-PCR produced TCR beta libraries. TRBV1-TRBV30 forward primers paired with a C-beta reverse primer were used in the first two PCR rounds, which ran approximately 10 cycles each. Via MiXCR, TCRdb re-called the multiplex PCR reads, giving one row per CDR3 protein. The sample comprises roughly 200,000 distinct CDR3 sequences, around four fifths of which are singletons, and less than 20% rests with the top ten. Co-extracted RNA and DNA came from roughly 20-30 mg of unsorted bulk tissue. The sample was tumor tissue from primary liver carcinoma. The receptors shown here come from a man in his forties with primary liver carcinoma and hepatitis B virus infection.

About this clonotype itself: This sequence may be a read error, since a much larger clone differs from it by one base. The rearrangement joins TRBV7-8 to TRBJ2-6; D is undetermined. Trimming stripped 5 bases from V and 2 bases from J, with 16 bases between. Germline V CDR1 and CDR2: SGHVS, FQNEAQ. The CDR3 loop spans 17 amino acids. CDR3 residues: CASSHRGRSTGANVLTF. Written as DNA, the CDR3 is TGTGCCAGCAGCCATCGCGGCAGGTCTACTGGGGCCAACGTCCTGACTTTC.

The table lists this clonotype with a few counts. A much larger clone lies one base from this, so it may be a read error. The rearrangement links TRBV6-1 to TRBJ1-1, with D hard to call. V was pared by 3 bases and J by 12 bases, with 17 bases between. This CDR3 spans 13 amino acids. The germline CDR1 and CDR2 sequences are MNHNS and SASEGT. CDR3 amino acids: CASSDGRNTGTFF. The CDR3 coding sequence is TGTGCCAGCAGTGATGGTAGGAACACTGGAACTTTCTTT.

The chain has TRBV29-1 and TRBJ2-7, with D unresolved. Germline CDR1 is SQVTM and CDR2 is ANQGSEA. CDR3 length: 12 residues. Trimming left V 8 bases short and J 7 bases short, with 18 bases between. The CDR3 nucleotides read TGCAGCATGGGTTGGGGTAATCATGAGCAGTACTTC. As protein: CSMGWGNHEQYF.

Worth noting for this clonotype: A much larger clone is a single base away; this may be a read error. This CDR3 is CAGSGASSAGELFF. Written as DNA, the CDR3 is TGTGCCGGCAGTGGTGCTAGCAGCGCCGGGGAGCTGTTTTTT. The chain recombines TRBV6-1 with TRBJ2-2, with TRBD2 as a possible D gene (5 bases). The CDR3 has 14 residues. Germline V gene lookup returns CDR1 MNHNS and CDR2 SASEGT.

Turning to this clonotype: Since the CDR3 does not end with the conserved phenylalanine or tryptophan, this likely comes from a read error. No DNA is shown, since the ends of the CDR3 on it are uncertain; the CDR3 is the one TCRdb lists. The chain employs TRBV11-2 and TRBJ2-1; TRBD1, as called in the table, went unchecked against the DNA. CDR1 SGHAT and CDR2 FQNNGV come from the germline V gene. The CDR3 is 16 residues long, counting both termini. This chain's CDR3 is CASSLDRLALGDEQFY.

Comment on this clonotype: A clone one base away is much larger, so this may be a read error. This chain connects TRBV28 to TRBJ2-2; D is perhaps TRBD2 (6 bases). This CDR3 region has 15 residues. Germline V gene lookup returns CDR1 MDHEN and CDR2 SYDVKM. The CDR3 nucleotides are TGTGCCAGCAGTCCTGCGGGGACTTTCACCGGGGAGCTGTCTTTT. This gives the protein CASSPAGTFTGELSF.

As concerns this clonotype: One junction end does not reproduce the germline sequence, and a read error may be involved. V is TRBV12-3 or TRBV12-4 and J is TRBJ1-1; TRBD1 aligns across 7 bases. The CDR3 spans 16 residues. CDR3 DNA sequence: TGTGACAGCAGCCCCCATCCTGGGACAGCGAACACTGAAGCTGTCTTT. Protein: CDSSPHPGTANTEAVF.

A word on this clonotype: Because the CDR3 is missing its conserved closing phenylalanine or tryptophan, this is likely a read error. V usage is TRBV5-1 and J usage is TRBJ2-5; no clear D gene. The germline CDR1 and CDR2 sequences are SGHRS and YFSETQ. The CDR3 loop spans 17 amino acids. V was shortened by 1 base and J by 2 bases, with 18 bases between the two germline ends. For the CDR3, the DNA is TGCGCCAGCAGCTTGAGGGTCCCGTGGGGTCCACAAGAGACCCAGTACTTA. Residues: CASSLRVPWGPQETQYL.

Regarding this clonotype: Sequence at one end of the junction differs from germline and may be a read error. The chain uses TRBV11-3 and TRBJ2-1; tentative D call: TRBD2 (5 bases). CDR3 length equals 16 residues. Germline CDR1 SGHNT, CDR2 YENEEA. CDR3 DNA sequence: TGTGCTAGCAGCCTAAGCAGTAGCGAGATCTACAATGAGCAGTTCTTC. Its translation is CASSLSSSEIYNEQFF.

As regards this clonotype: The germline gene is not matched at one end of the junction; a read error may be the cause. The chain has TRBV6-1 and TRBJ2-7; 8 bases align to TRBD1. The germline gives CDR1 MNHNS, CDR2 SASEGT. CDR3 length: 16 residues. CDR3 region: CAISPRRDRSSHEQYF. The DNA for the CDR3 is TGTGCCATCAGCCCTCGCCGGGACAGGAGCTCCCACGAGCAGTACTTC.

On this clonotype: The final CDR3 position lacks the conserved phenylalanine or tryptophan, pointing to a likely read error. The chain couples TRBV7-9 to TRBJ2-3; 11 nucleotides agree with TRBD2. This CDR3 comprises 16 residues. Germline V gene data show CDR1 as SEHNR and CDR2 as FQNEAQ (reference sequence). J gave up 4 bases and V 4 bases, and 7 bases lay outside the gene matches. The CDR3 DNA is TGTGCCAGCAGCTCCTGTACTAGCGGGAGCCCAGATACGCAGTATTAT. This translates into CASSSCTSGSPDTQYY.

This clonotype was seen a single time. An end of the junction does not agree with germline; a read error may underlie this. The J gene is TRBJ1-2, the V gene TRBV28; D unresolved. The CDR3 contains 13 residues. Per germline, CDR1 MDHEN and CDR2 SYDVKM. The CDR3 DNA sequence: TGTGCCAGGAGTTTCCTGAATAATCTTGGCTACACCTTC. Protein: CARSFLNNLGYTF.

About this clonotype itself: Its ends do not fully match the called genes, so a read error is possible. The chain recombines TRBV12-5 with TRBJ1-1; D remains ambiguous. Germline V lookup: CDR1 LGHNT, CDR2 FRNRAP. The CDR3 has 17 residues. The CDR3 region has the DNA TGTGCTAGTGGTTTGCCTAAAAACCTGGAGAAAGACACTGAAGCATTCTTT. Translating gives CASGLPKNLEKDTEAFF.

A note on this clonotype: In this CDR3 the conserved last residue, phenylalanine or tryptophan, is missing, so a read error is likely. The chain is built from TRBV7-8 and TRBJ2-7; TRBD2 is a possible D gene (6 bases). This CDR3 has 15 amino acids. Germline-derived CDR1 and CDR2 are SGHVS and FQNEAQ. CDR3 DNA sequence: TGTACCAGTAGCGTAATCGCGGGGAGCCGGGGGGAGCAGTACATC. The encoded protein is CTSSVIAGSRGEQYI.

The genes are TRBV6-1 and TRBJ2-1; 8 positions agree with TRBD2. Germline assignment: CDR1 MNHNS and CDR2 SASEGT. Trimming took 1 base from V and 15 from J; bases not matched to a gene: 14. The CDR3 consists of 15 residues. The CDR3 sequence: CASSEGLATYNESFF. CDR3 bases: TGTGCCAGCAGTGAAGGACTAGCGACATACAATGAGTCGTTCTTC.

Notes on this clonotype: At one end, the junction sequence differs from germline, possibly due to a read error. The chain links TRBV11-1 to TRBJ2-5, with 8 nucleotides matching TRBD2. The CDR3 extends over 15 amino acids. Germline V CDR1 and CDR2: SGHAT, FQDESV (reference sequence). The DNA for the CDR3 is TGTGCTAACACCCTCACGGGACTAGTGGGAGAGACCCAGTATTTC. Amino acids: CANTLTGLVGETQYF.

As regards this clonotype: No conserved phenylalanine or tryptophan ends this CDR3, so it is likely a read error. The chain uses TRBV11-2 and TRBJ2-3; TRBD1 or TRBD2 may be the D gene (5 bases each). The CDR3 runs to 17 residues. Trimming took off 0 bases at V and 0 bases at J, with 13 bases between the two ends. CDR1 and CDR2 from the germline V gene are SGHAT and FQNNGV. CDR3 amino acids: CASSLDLGDTSTDTQYY. In DNA, the CDR3 is TGTGCCAGCAGCTTAGATCTGGGGGATACTAGCACAGATACGCAGTATTAT.

This chain links TRBV12-3 or TRBV12-4 with TRBJ2-1, with D unclear. V was clipped by 5 bases and J by 7 bases, with 6 bases between them. This CDR3 spans 11 amino acids. The CDR3 nucleotides read TGTGCCAGCAGTAGGTGGAATGAGCAGTTCTTC. Translating it yields CASSRWNEQFF.

For this clonotype: Since the CDR3 does not end with the conserved phenylalanine or tryptophan, this likely comes from a read error. Because the CDR3's place on the DNA is in doubt, the DNA is left out and the CDR3 is given as listed by TCRdb. This chain links TRBV4-2 with TRBJ2-7; the D call TRBD2 from the table was never checked on the DNA. Germline-derived CDR1 and CDR2 are LGHNA and YNFKEQ. The CDR3 length is 15 residues, termini included. Here the CDR3 reads CASSQDSGRDNEQHI.

The gene calls are TRBV7-9 and TRBJ2-1, with unresolved D. V was clipped by 1 base and J by 16 bases, with 17 bases between them. The CDR3 has 13 amino acids. Per germline, CDR1 SEHNR and CDR2 FQNEAQ (reference sequence). The chain's CDR3 is CASSLGSYNERFF. The CDR3 DNA sequence: TGTGCCAGCAGCTTAGGCTCCTACAATGAGCGTTTCTTC.

The chain links TRBV24-1 to TRBJ2-7, with 10 bases matching TRBD1. CDR1 KGHDR and CDR2 SFDVKD come from the germline V gene. The CDR3 runs to 15 residues. The V segment lost 7 bases and the J segment 4 bases; nucleotides outside the gene matches: 9. The CDR3 nucleotides are TGTGCCACCAGGTGGTCGGGACAGGGGTCATACGAGCAGTACTTC. It specifies CATRWSGQGSYEQYF.

The chain employs TRBV29-1 and TRBJ2-3, with 7 positions matching TRBD2. The length of the CDR3 is 16 residues. The junction had 19 bases not matched to a gene; V was cut back by 7 bases and J by 6 bases. Germline CDR1 reads SQVTM; CDR2 reads ANQGSEA. CDR3 sequence (DNA): TGCAGCGCACCCGGGACTAACGGGAGGATTATCGATACGCAGTATTTT. Residues: CSAPGTNGRIIDTQYF.